This is a list of T cell receptor beta chains from one sample in a study of blood T cells in healthy people across ages. TCRdb independently ran MiXCR on the 5' RACE reads; one entry per CDR3 protein. The sample contains hundreds of thousands of distinct CDR3 sequences, about 45% of which appear only once. The sample comprised blood. These receptors originate from a man of 80 years or more in good health. Both conserved end residues are part of each CDR3. The order of the fields is J gene, D gene, V gene, clone size, CDR3 DNA, CDR3 protein. D genes are given only for firm matches. Size values are once, few and many counts, or a class for expanded clones, and some rows have none.

J gene: TRBJ1-2
D gene: .
V gene: TRBV5-1
clone size: .
CDR3 DNA: TGCGCCAGCAGCTTGGGGGGCCTCGTTAACTATGGCTACACCTTC
CDR3 protein: CASSLGGLVNYGYTF

J gene: TRBJ2-1
D gene: TRBD1
V gene: TRBV10-3
clone size: .
CDR3 DNA: TGTGCCATCAGTGTGGGTGGACAGGGCAACAATGAGCAGTTCTTC
CDR3 protein: CAISVGGQGNNEQFF

J gene: TRBJ2-5
D gene: .
V gene: TRBV14
clone size: .
CDR3 DNA: TGTGCCAGCAGCGTCCGATTAGGGTGGGAGACCCAGTACTTC
CDR3 protein: CASSVRLGWETQYF

J gene: TRBJ2-4
D gene: .
V gene: TRBV27
clone size: .
CDR3 DNA: TGTGCCAGCAGTTCCTGGGGAAGGGCTAAAAACATTCAGTACTTC
CDR3 protein: CASSSWGRAKNIQYF

J gene: TRBJ2-5
D gene: .
V gene: TRBV28
clone size: .
CDR3 DNA: TGTGCCAGCAGTCATAGTGGGACTCAGACCCAGTACTTC
CDR3 protein: CASSHSGTQTQYF

J gene: TRBJ1-2
D gene: .
V gene: TRBV4-3
clone size: few
CDR3 DNA: TGCGCCAGCAGCCAAGATTGGGGGGTCGGCTATGGCTACACCTTC
CDR3 protein: CASSQDWGVGYGYTF

J gene: TRBJ2-7
D gene: .
V gene: TRBV12-3/TRBV12-4
clone size: .
CDR3 DNA: TGTGCCAGCAGACCGGGACACCTCTACGAGCAGTACTTC
CDR3 protein: CASRPGHLYEQYF

J gene: TRBJ2-1
D gene: .
V gene: TRBV11-2
clone size: .
CDR3 DNA: TGTGCCAGCACCCAAGTTCGAGTGCAGTTCTTC
CDR3 protein: CASTQVRVQFF

J gene: TRBJ2-2
D gene: .
V gene: TRBV5-1
clone size: .
CDR3 DNA: TGCGCCAGCAGCTTAACGACAGGGACTAACACCGGGGAGCTGTTTTTT
CDR3 protein: CASSLTTGTNTGELFF

J gene: TRBJ2-1
D gene: .
V gene: TRBV28
clone size: few
CDR3 DNA: TGTGCCAGCATCGGGGTAAGCGGGTTGTACAATGAGCAGTTCTTC
CDR3 protein: CASIGVSGLYNEQFF

J gene: TRBJ2-7
D gene: TRBD2
V gene: TRBV5-6
clone size: .
CDR3 DNA: TGTGCCAGCAGCTCAACCGGACTAGCTGTCTACGAGCAGTACTTC
CDR3 protein: CASSSTGLAVYEQYF

J gene: TRBJ1-1
D gene: TRBD1
V gene: TRBV20-1
clone size: .
CDR3 DNA: TGCAGTGCTCCGGGTCGACAGGGAGTTGCTGAAGCTTTCTTT
CDR3 protein: CSAPGRQGVAEAFF

J gene: TRBJ2-7
D gene: .
V gene: TRBV2
clone size: .
CDR3 DNA: TGTGCCAGCAGTGATTCAGCGGGCCTCGGGTACTTC
CDR3 protein: CASSDSAGLGYF

J gene: TRBJ2-1
D gene: .
V gene: TRBV5-1
clone size: few
CDR3 DNA: TGCGCCAGCAGCGAGGGGACAGATGCTAGCGGGCATAATGAGCAGTTCTTC
CDR3 protein: CASSEGTDASGHNEQFF

J gene: TRBJ2-5
D gene: .
V gene: TRBV6-2/TRBV6-3
clone size: .
CDR3 DNA: TGTGCCAGCAGTAGGGCGGAACAAGAGACCCAGTACTTC
CDR3 protein: CASSRAEQETQYF

J gene: TRBJ2-5
D gene: TRBD1
V gene: TRBV12-3/TRBV12-4
clone size: few
CDR3 DNA: TGTGCCAGCAGTTTTCAGGGGGCACAAGAGACCCAGTACTTC
CDR3 protein: CASSFQGAQETQYF

J gene: TRBJ1-1
D gene: TRBD1
V gene: TRBV13
clone size: few
CDR3 DNA: TGTGCCAGCAGCTCATGGGGACAGTGGAACACTGAAGCTTTCTTT
CDR3 protein: CASSSWGQWNTEAFF

J gene: TRBJ2-7
D gene: TRBD1
V gene: TRBV27
clone size: few
CDR3 DNA: TGTGCCAGCAGTTCCTGGGGACAGGGCGCCTACGAGCAGTACTTC
CDR3 protein: CASSSWGQGAYEQYF

J gene: TRBJ2-7
D gene: .
V gene: TRBV2
clone size: .
CDR3 DNA: TGTGCCAGCAGTGAAAGTGCAGGGTGGGGGGAGCAGTACTTC
CDR3 protein: CASSESAGWGEQYF

J gene: TRBJ2-3
D gene: TRBD2
V gene: TRBV13
clone size: .
CDR3 DNA: TGTGCCAGCAGCCCCCGCCGGGGGGGAGAGGGGACAGATACGCAGTATTTT
CDR3 protein: CASSPRRGGEGTDTQYF

J gene: TRBJ2-7
D gene: .
V gene: TRBV29-1
clone size: .
CDR3 DNA: TGCAGCGTTGTATTAGGCGACAGGAGCTACGAGCAGTACTTC
CDR3 protein: CSVVLGDRSYEQYF

J gene: TRBJ2-3
D gene: .
V gene: TRBV20-1
clone size: once
CDR3 DNA: TGCAGTCCTACCGCAGTGGGGGCCACAGATACGCAGTATTTT
CDR3 protein: CSPTAVGATDTQYF

J gene: TRBJ2-5
D gene: TRBD1
V gene: TRBV20-1
clone size: few
CDR3 DNA: TGCAGTGCTATGCGGGACAGGGAGACCCAGTACTTC
CDR3 protein: CSAMRDRETQYF

J gene: TRBJ2-6
D gene: .
V gene: TRBV7-3
clone size: .
CDR3 DNA: TGTGCCAGCAGCTTAACTGGACAGAGTTTCACCTCTGGGGCCAACGTCCTGACTTTC
CDR3 protein: CASSLTGQSFTSGANVLTF

J gene: TRBJ2-7
D gene: TRBD2
V gene: TRBV30
clone size: few
CDR3 DNA: TGTGCCTGGAATAGGCCGAGCGCTAGCGGCTACGAGCAGTACTTC
CDR3 protein: CAWNRPSASGYEQYF

J gene: TRBJ2-7
D gene: TRBD1
V gene: TRBV20-1
clone size: .
CDR3 DNA: TGCAGTGCTAGGGCCGGGACAGGGGGCCGTTACGAGCAGTACTTC
CDR3 protein: CSARAGTGGRYEQYF

J gene: TRBJ2-6
D gene: .
V gene: TRBV2
clone size: .
CDR3 DNA: TGTGCCGGCACCGCGCTTAGCTCTGGGGCCAACGTCCTGACTTTC
CDR3 protein: CAGTALSSGANVLTF

J gene: TRBJ2-1
D gene: TRBD1
V gene: TRBV10-3
clone size: .
CDR3 DNA: TGTGCCATCAGTGGGGGAATAGGGACAGGCAATGAGCAGTTCTTC
CDR3 protein: CAISGGIGTGNEQFF

J gene: TRBJ2-1
D gene: TRBD2
V gene: TRBV5-1
clone size: .
CDR3 DNA: TGCGCCAGCAGCTGGGGACTAGCGGGAGTAAACTACAATGAGCAGTTCTTC
CDR3 protein: CASSWGLAGVNYNEQFF

J gene: TRBJ2-5
D gene: .
V gene: TRBV12-3/TRBV12-4
clone size: many
CDR3 DNA: TGTGCCACCAACGGGGGTGGAGAGACCCAGTACTTC
CDR3 protein: CATNGGGETQYF

J gene: TRBJ2-5
D gene: .
V gene: TRBV4-1
clone size: .
CDR3 DNA: TGCGCCAGCAGCCAAGACTCTAGCCTGGAGACCCAGTACTTC
CDR3 protein: CASSQDSSLETQYF

J gene: TRBJ1-4
D gene: .
V gene: TRBV12-3/TRBV12-4
clone size: once
CDR3 DNA: TGTGCCAGCAGTTCTGGGTGTATGGATGAAAAACTGTTTTTT
CDR3 protein: CASSSGCMDEKLFF

J gene: TRBJ2-7
D gene: TRBD1
V gene: TRBV12-3/TRBV12-4
clone size: few
CDR3 DNA: TGTGCCAGCAGTCACCGGGACAGGGGCTACGAGCAGTACTTC
CDR3 protein: CASSHRDRGYEQYF

J gene: TRBJ2-3
D gene: .
V gene: TRBV19
clone size: .
CDR3 DNA: TGTGCCAGTAGTATAGTGGGAAGCACAGATACGCAGTATTTT
CDR3 protein: CASSIVGSTDTQYF

J gene: TRBJ2-1
D gene: .
V gene: TRBV15
clone size: few
CDR3 DNA: TGTGCCACCAGCAGAGATCTTAACAATGAGCAGTTCTTC
CDR3 protein: CATSRDLNNEQFF

J gene: TRBJ2-3
D gene: TRBD2
V gene: TRBV7-2
clone size: few
CDR3 DNA: TGTGCCAGCAGGCAGACTAGCGGGGGCACAGATACGCAGTATTTT
CDR3 protein: CASRQTSGGTDTQYF